Sequencing of this T cell receptor (beta chain) was carried out in a study of cytomegalovirus exposure and HLA in healthy donors. PCR amplification relied on 60 Vbeta primers (plus 13 Jbeta primers). Data came from immunoSEQ multiplex PCR; TCRdb stores just in-frame clones and leaves some out. Here the sample spans 200,000 or so clones, just under 70% being singletons. Germline V gives CDR1 SGHRS, CDR2 YFSETQ. Between the trimmed V and J ends, which lost 2 bases and 4 bases, there was a span of 12 bases. The CDR3 is made up of 14 amino acids. Sequencing used PBMCs. This sequence was found in a man between 40 and 49 years old in good health and CMV-seropositive. The chain joins TRBV5-1 to TRBJ1-1; perhaps TRBD1 as D (6 bases). The CDR3 spells CASSLGGVGTEAFF. DNA of the CDR3: TGCGCCAGCAGCTTAGGGGGGGTGGGCACTGAAGCTTTCTTT. The entire variable domain, with the rest obtained from reference TRBV5-1 and TRBJ1-1, is as follows: KAGVTQTPRYLIKTRGQQVTLSCSPISGHRSVSWYQQTPGQGLQFLFEYFSETQRNKGNFPGRFSGRQFSNSRSEMNVSTLELGDSALYLCASSLGGVGTEAFFGQGTRLTVV.